This record looks at one TCR beta chain sequence and its context. Its antigen remains unknown. Clones were sequenced by immunoSEQ multiplex PCR, and TCRdb holds only the in-frame ones, with some missing. The data hold just under 20,000 clones, with roughly four fifths observed a single time. The V gene's germline CDR1 is LGHNA and CDR2 YSLEER. This CDR3 contains 13 residues. Trimming took off 1 base at V and 13 bases at J, with 14 bases between the two ends. The data derive from a study of T cell therapy after organ transplantation. At the level of the study: 4 to 8 weeks after therapy completion, short-term post-therapy blood was collected.

Time point in this sample: 4-8 weeks after completion of therapy. These transplant recipients had drug-resistant or recurrent cytomegalovirus infection. The receptor comes from a human patient who had received a solid organ transplant and had CMV disease. Some T cells may trace back to the graft donor. The material sequenced was CD8+ T cells from blood, taken after autologous CMV-specific T cell therapy. The J gene is TRBJ1-5, the V gene TRBV4-3; D is uncertain. The CDR3 loop reads CASSQAVFVEQHF. CDR3 nucleotide sequence: TGCGCCAGCAGCCAAGCTGTTTTTGTGGAGCAGCATTTT.